The source of this TCR beta chain is a study of T cells in Graves' hyperthyroidism and ophthalmopathy. Study-wide findings and caveats: Among thyroid clonotypes expanded above 0.001, most also appeared in blood.

Thyroid ultrasound and orbital computed tomography, with clinical symptoms and serum thyroxine and TRAb, informed diagnoses. Researchers took RNA transcripts and amplified the TCR beta CDR3 regions from them. The HTBI set primed first-round TCR CDR3 RT-PCR. TCRdb processed the multiplex PCR reads anew with MiXCR; each CDR3 protein has one entry. The top ten hold roughly 7.4% of the sample, which has about 400,000 distinct CDR3 sequences, 15% to 17% seen once. This clonotype has a count of ten or more. No antigen is known for it. Germline loops: CDR1 MNHNS, CDR2 SASEGT. The CDR3 is made up of 17 amino acids. V lost 4 bases and J 3 bases, leaving 18 bases between the germline ends.

The source is a woman aged 18 to 35 with Graves' hyperthyroidism. The V and J genes are TRBV6-1 and TRBJ2-2, with D possibly being TRBD1 (6 bases). The sequenced sample consisted of blood. The CDR3 region is CASSGAFRGIDTGELFF. CDR3 nucleotide sequence: TGTGCCAGCAGTGGGGCCTTCAGGGGTATAGACACCGGGGAGCTGTTTTTT.